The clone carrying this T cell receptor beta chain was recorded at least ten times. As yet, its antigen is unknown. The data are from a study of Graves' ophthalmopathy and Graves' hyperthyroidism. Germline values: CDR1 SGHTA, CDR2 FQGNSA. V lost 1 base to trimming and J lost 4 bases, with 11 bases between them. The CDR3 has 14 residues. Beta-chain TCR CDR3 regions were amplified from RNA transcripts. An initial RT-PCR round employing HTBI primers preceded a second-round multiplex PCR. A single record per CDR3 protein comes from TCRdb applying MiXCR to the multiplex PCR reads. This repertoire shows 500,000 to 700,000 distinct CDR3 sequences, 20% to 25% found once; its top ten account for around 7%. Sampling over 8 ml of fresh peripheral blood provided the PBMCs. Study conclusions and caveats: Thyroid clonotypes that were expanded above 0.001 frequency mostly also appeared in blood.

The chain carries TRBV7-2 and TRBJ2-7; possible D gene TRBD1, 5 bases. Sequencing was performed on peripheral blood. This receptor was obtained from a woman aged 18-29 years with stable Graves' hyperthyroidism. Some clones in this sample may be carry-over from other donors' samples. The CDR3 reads CASSLGAGYYEQYF. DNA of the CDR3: TGTGCCAGCAGCTTAGGGGCAGGGTATTACGAGCAGTACTTC. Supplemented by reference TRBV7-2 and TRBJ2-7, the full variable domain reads GAGVSQSPSNKVTEKGKDVELRCDPISGHTALYWYRQSLGQGLEFLIYFQGNSAPDKSGLPSDRFSAERTGGSVSTLTIQRTQQEDSAVYLCASSLGAGYYEQYFGPGTRLTVT.